Following are 5 T cell receptor beta chains from one sample sequenced in a study of CD8 T cells in Susac syndrome. The authors reverse transcribed roughly 0.5 to 1 ug RNA with random hexamers. TCRdb itself ran the immunoSEQ multiplex PCR reads through MiXCR, one entry per CDR3 protein. The sample records roughly 140,000 distinct CDR3 sequences, 94% being singletons. The sample taken for sequencing was CD8+ T cells from PBMCs. The receptor set was obtained from a human donor in good health.

The rearrangement joins TRBV20-1 to TRBJ1-2; D uncertain. The germline CDR1 and CDR2 sequences are DFQATT and SNEGSKA (reference sequence). The CDR3 is made up of 16 amino acids. Trimming took 2 bases from V and 5 from J, leaving 21 bases between them. CDR3 in amino acids: CSARHLTPTPGYGYTF. CDR3 nucleotides: TGCAGTGCTAGACATCTTACCCCTACCCCGGGGTATGGCTACACCTTC.

This rearrangement joins TRBV29-1 to TRBJ1-1; 7 bases match TRBD1. The ends lost 7 bases at V and 4 bases at J; junction bases unmatched: 6. Per the germline V gene, CDR1 is SQVTM and CDR2 is ANQGSEA. The CDR3 totals 12 residues. The DNA of the CDR3 is TGCAGCGCCACAGGGGAAAGCACTGAAGCTTTCTTT. Amino acid sequence: CSATGESTEAFF.

This chain uses TRBV19 with TRBJ2-1; the D gene could be TRBD1 or TRBD2 (5 bases each). The germline V gene has CDR1 LNHDA and CDR2 SQIVND (reference sequence). This CDR3 is 12 amino acids long. V shed 8 bases and J shed 6 bases, with 11 bases lying between them. In DNA form, the CDR3 reads TGTGCCAGTGGGACGTACGGCAATGAGCAGTTCTTC. Translated, it gives CASGTYGNEQFF.

The V and J genes are TRBV27 and TRBJ2-1, with TRBD1 as a possible D gene (6 bases). This CDR3 has 11 amino acids. Deletions cut 4 bases from V and 15 bases from J, with 13 bases between. Germline V gene lookup returns CDR1 MNHEY and CDR2 SMNVEV (reference sequence). The CDR3 bases are TGTGCCAGCAGTTACAGGGCAGTATGGTTCTTC. Amino acids: CASSYRAVWFF.

This clonotype has just a few counts. This chain joins TRBV27 and TRBJ2-2, with unresolved D. CDR1 is MNHEY, CDR2 SMNVEV, per germline (reference sequence). V was trimmed by 1 base and J by 2 bases, leaving 2 bases between them. The CDR3 sequence is 13 residues long. The CDR3 DNA is TGTGCCAGCAGTTTATTCAACACCGGGGAGCTGTTTTTT. Encoded protein: CASSLFNTGELFF.